The 30 T cell receptor beta chains reported below all come from one sample, sequenced in a study of T cell responses to AZD1222 COVID-19 vaccine. Repertoires were generated with immunoSEQ multiplex PCR, while TCRdb's copy carries only in-frame clones and drops some. The data contain 140,000 to 150,000 clones, around 89% of them seen just once; the ten biggest clones take up roughly 4.7%. The sequenced sample was peripheral blood, obtained on day 0 of AZD1222 vaccination. The receptors derive from an adult in good health.

The chain carries TRBV18 and TRBJ2-5, with TRBD1 matching 12 bases. CDR1 KGHSH and CDR2 LQKENI come from the germline V gene. The CDR3 has 15 residues. Trimming removed 6 bases from V and 6 bases from J; junction bases left unmatched: 8. CDR3 coding DNA: TGTGCCAGCTCGTGGGACAGGGGGCTAACCAAGACCCAGTACTTC. Its protein is CASSWDRGLTKTQYF.

This chain's CDR3 is CATGTFYGYTF. The CDR3 DNA reads as TGTGCCACCGGCACCTTCTATGGCTACACCTTC. The rearrangement links TRBV15 to TRBJ1-2; D not resolved. The CDR3 has 11 amino acids. Trimming took off 8 bases at V and 4 bases at J, with 8 bases between the two ends. Germline assignment: CDR1 LNHNV and CDR2 YYDKDF (reference sequence).

This chain connects TRBV5-1 to TRBJ2-7; D possibly corresponds to TRBD2 (5 bases). With 2 bases removed from V and 7 bases from J, the gap between germline ends came to 13 bases. CDR1 and CDR2 from the germline V gene are SGHRS and YFSETQ. The CDR3 is made up of 13 amino acids. CDR3 nucleotide sequence: TGCGCCAGCAGCTTAGCACAATCGGGAGAGCAGTACTTC. Translated, it gives CASSLAQSGEQYF. The entire variable domain, with the rest obtained from reference TRBV5-1 and TRBJ2-7, is as follows: KAGVTQTPRYLIKTRGQQVTLSCSPISGHRSVSWYQQTPGQGLQFLFEYFSETQRNKGNFPGRFSGRQFSNSRSEMNVSTLELGDSALYLCASSLAQSGEQYFGPGTRLTVT.

The chain uses TRBV5-1 and TRBJ1-1; D is perhaps TRBD1 (5 bases). Deletions cut 1 base from V and 4 bases from J, with 8 bases between. This CDR3 region has 13 residues. Germline V gene data show CDR1 as SGHRS and CDR2 as YFSETQ. Written as DNA, the CDR3 is TGCGCCAGCAGCTTGACAGGAATCACTGAAGCTTTCTTT. The encoded protein is CASSLTGITEAFF.

The chain joins TRBV6-5 to TRBJ2-7, with unresolved D. Germline V gives CDR1 MNHEY, CDR2 SVGAGI. V lost 1 base, J lost 0 bases, and 13 bases lay in between. CDR3 length: 16 amino acids. The CDR3, as DNA: TGTGCCAGCAGTTACTATCCCCCAGGTTCCTCCTACGAGCAGTACTTC. It codes for CASSYYPPGSSYEQYF.

The J gene is TRBJ1-5, the V gene TRBV9, with no clear D. Germline CDR1 is SGDLS and CDR2 is YYNGEE. Trimming left V 4 bases short and J 6 bases short, with 14 bases between. The CDR3 extends over 14 amino acids. The CDR3 DNA sequence: TGTGCCAGCAGCCCCGACTCTTTTATTCAGCCCCAGCATTTT. Translating it yields CASSPDSFIQPQHF.

This chain joins TRBV28 and TRBJ2-1; TRBD1 matches at 7 bases. Germline V CDR1 and CDR2: MDHEN, SYDVKM. The J segment lost 15 bases and the V segment lost 6 bases, leaving 14 bases of the junction unmatched. The CDR3 has 13 residues. CDR3 sequence: CASSSPPSTGLFF. In nucleotides, the CDR3 is TGTGCCAGCAGCTCGCCACCCTCGACAGGGTTGTTCTTC. Combining the CDR3 with reference TRBV28 and TRBJ2-1 gives the whole variable domain DVKVTQSSRYLVKRTGEKVFLECVQDMDHENMFWYRQDPGLGLRLIYFSYDVKMKEKGDIPEGYSVSREKKERFSLILESASTNQTSMYLCASSSPPSTGLFFGPGTRLTVL.

V and J are TRBV7-2 and TRBJ1-5; D gene unclear. The CDR3 runs 14 residues. Germline assignment: CDR1 SGHTA and CDR2 FQGNSA. V was trimmed by 5 bases and J by 1 base, leaving 9 bases between them. Here the CDR3 reads CASSQKVSNQPQHF. In DNA form, the CDR3 reads TGTGCCAGCAGCCAAAAGGTCAGCAATCAGCCCCAGCATTTT. The full variable domain, rest sourced from reference TRBV7-2 and TRBJ1-5, is GAGVSQSPSNKVTEKGKDVELRCDPISGHTALYWYRQSLGQGLEFLIYFQGNSAPDKSGLPSDRFSAERTGGSVSTLTIQRTQQEDSAVYLCASSQKVSNQPQHFGDGTRLSIL.

The rearrangement links TRBV10-3 to TRBJ1-1; D uncertain. Deletions cut 0 bases from V and 0 bases from J, with 20 bases between. Germline V gives CDR1 ENHRY, CDR2 SYGVKD. The CDR3 is 19 residues long. DNA for the CDR3: TGTGCCATCAGTGAGTCGGGTCCAGCAGATCCAGCCCTGAACACTGAAGCTTTCTTT. Amino acid sequence: CAISESGPADPALNTEAFF.

The V call is TRBV7-3, the J call TRBJ2-7, with D possibly being TRBD1 (5 bases). The CDR3 sequence is 13 residues long. With 1 base removed from V and 5 bases from J, the gap between germline ends came to 9 bases. Germline lookup yields CDR1 SGHTA and CDR2 FQGTGA. Here the CDR3 reads CASSLNGRDEQYF. The CDR3 DNA is TGTGCCAGCAGCTTAAACGGCAGGGACGAGCAGTACTTC.

The chain links TRBV6-2 or TRBV6-3 to TRBJ1-2; no reliable D call. This CDR3 contains 16 residues. Germline V gene lookup returns CDR1 MNHEY and CDR2 SVGEGT. Trimming stripped 6 bases from V and 4 bases from J, with 21 bases between. The CDR3 here is CASSRDLNGRSYGYTF. CDR3 in DNA: TGTGCCAGCAGCCGCGATCTAAACGGGCGCAGCTATGGCTACACCTTC.

The J gene is TRBJ1-4, the V gene TRBV4-3; perhaps TRBD1 as D (6 bases). The CDR3 is made up of 16 amino acids. Germline-derived CDR1 and CDR2 are LGHNA and YSLEER. Trimming removed 5 bases from V and 0 bases from J, with 13 bases in between. In nucleotides, the CDR3 is TGCGCCAGCAGCAAAGGGACATTTGCAACTAATGAAAAACTGTTTTTT. It encodes CASSKGTFATNEKLFF.

The chain couples TRBV6-6 to TRBJ1-2; 8 nucleotides agree with TRBD1. V was pared by 5 bases and J by 4 bases, with 3 bases of the junction left unmatched. Germline CDR1 and CDR2: MNHNY and SVGAGI (reference sequence). There are 13 residues in the CDR3. The CDR3 protein is CASSPGGGYGYTF. The DNA of the CDR3 is TGTGCCAGCAGTCCAGGGGGCGGCTATGGCTACACCTTC.

V usage is TRBV6-2 or TRBV6-3 and J usage is TRBJ1-2; D unclear. The CDR3 covers 16 residues. The germline V gene has CDR1 MNHEY and CDR2 SVGEGT. V dropped 2 bases and J dropped 6 bases, with 19 bases sitting between them. CDR3 nucleotides: TGTGCCAGCAGTTACACGACTACGCGACGCGATCATGGCTACACCTTC. Translation gives CASSYTTTRRDHGYTF.

The chain links TRBV5-1 to TRBJ2-5; D is unclear. The CDR3 spans 12 residues. V gave up 4 bases and J gave up 3 bases, with 7 bases separating them. Germline V gene lookup returns CDR1 SGHRS and CDR2 YFSETQ. In DNA form, the CDR3 reads TGCGCCAGCAGCCGTACTAAAGAGACCCAGTACTTC. Translating gives CASSRTKETQYF.

The gene calls are TRBV7-2 and TRBJ2-1; D is unclear. Germline CDR1 and CDR2: SGHTA and FQGNSA. The CDR3 sequence is 15 residues long. V lost 7 bases and J lost 0, with 13 bases in between. Here the CDR3 DNA reads TGTGCCAGCACCCCGTCAGTGAGCTCCTACAATGAGCAGTTCTTC. Translated, it gives CASTPSVSSYNEQFF. Together with reference TRBV7-2 and TRBJ2-1, the CDR3 gives the full variable domain: GAGVSQSPSNKVTEKGKDVELRCDPISGHTALYWYRQSLGQGLEFLIYFQGNSAPDKSGLPSDRFSAERTGGSVSTLTIQRTQQEDSAVYLCASTPSVSSYNEQFFGPGTRLTVL.

This chain connects TRBV28 to TRBJ2-2; 7 bases map to TRBD1. This CDR3 is built from 16 residues. CDR1 and CDR2 from the germline V gene are MDHEN and SYDVKM. The trim removed 1 base at V and 0 bases at J, leaving 2 bases unmatched. The chain's CDR3 is CASSLSTGANTGELFF. CDR3 DNA: TGTGCCAGCAGTTTATCAACAGGGGCGAACACCGGGGAGCTGTTTTTT. The variable domain in full, completed from reference TRBV28 and TRBJ2-2, reads DVKVTQSSRYLVKRTGEKVFLECVQDMDHENMFWYRQDPGLGLRLIYFSYDVKMKEKGDIPEGYSVSREKKERFSLILESASTNQTSMYLCASSLSTGANTGELFFGEGSRLTVL.

This sequence joins TRBV9 and TRBJ2-3; D is uncertain. Trimming pared 0 bases from V and 0 bases from J, leaving 8 bases between. This CDR3 spans 15 amino acids. Germline loops: CDR1 SGDLS, CDR2 YYNGEE. CDR3 residues: CASSVAETSTDTQYF. For the CDR3, the DNA is TGTGCCAGCAGCGTAGCGGAAACTAGCACAGATACGCAGTATTTT.

This clone was observed a few times. The J gene is TRBJ1-2, the V gene TRBV5-4, with 8 positions matching TRBD1. V gave up 4 bases and J gave up 6 bases; unmatched junction bases: 8. The germline CDR1 and CDR2 sequences are SGHNT and YYREEE (reference sequence). The CDR3 runs 14 residues. CDR3 nucleotide sequence: TGTGCCAGCAGCCCGACAGGGGTTAGAAATGGCTACACCTTC. Its protein is CASSPTGVRNGYTF.

In nucleotides, the CDR3 is TGTGCCAGCAGCCGCCATCCTGGTGGACTAGGGGGAAAGTACGAGCAGTACTTC. Encoded protein: CASSRHPGGLGGKYEQYF. This chain joins TRBV14 and TRBJ2-7; a possible D gene is TRBD2 (7 bases). Germline V lookup: CDR1 SGHDN, CDR2 FVKESK. V was shortened by 4 bases and J by 4 bases, with 26 bases between the two germline ends. CDR3 length: 18 amino acids. The full variable domain, with the rest looked up from reference TRBV14 and TRBJ2-7, is EAGVTQFPSHSVIEKGQTVTLRCDPISGHDNLYWYRRVMGKEIKFLLHFVKESKQDESGMPNNRFLAERTGGTYSTLKVQPAELEDSGVYFCASSRHPGGLGGKYEQYFGPGTRLTVT.

V gene TRBV7-8 combines with J gene TRBJ2-7; no clear D gene. The CDR3 totals 17 residues. The V gene's germline CDR1 is SGHVS and CDR2 FQNEAQ. V was pared by 5 bases and J by 4 bases, with 24 bases between. The CDR3, as DNA: TGTGCCAGCAGCCTCGGGCCCCCGGGCTCGGGCCCTTACGAGCAGTACTTC. Translated, it gives CASSLGPPGSGPYEQYF.

The rearrangement joins TRBV7-7 to TRBJ1-2, with D hard to call. Trimming cost V 5 bases and J 5 bases, with 21 bases left between them. Germline V CDR1 and CDR2: SSHAT, FNYEAQ (reference sequence). The CDR3 covers 16 residues. The CDR3 region is CASSPQIIASSYGYTF. CDR3 coding DNA: TGTGCCAGCAGCCCTCAGATTATCGCTTCCTCATATGGCTACACCTTC.

This sequence joins TRBV3-1 (or the pseudogene TRBV3-2) and TRBJ1-4; D is ambiguous. V was trimmed by 4 bases and J by 0 bases, leaving 6 bases between them. The CDR3 contains 14 residues. Germline CDR1 reads LGHDT; CDR2 reads YNNKEL (reference sequence). The CDR3 spells CASSPTATNEKLFF. The CDR3 DNA follows: TGTGCCAGCAGCCCAACGGCAACTAATGAAAAACTGTTTTTT.

The chain is built from TRBV5-4 and TRBJ2-7, with TRBD1 matching 7 bases. V lost 5 bases to trimming and J lost 1 base; unmatched junction nucleotides: 9. The CDR3 covers 15 residues. CDR1 is SGHNT and CDR2 is YYREEE in the germline V gene (reference sequence). The CDR3 region has the DNA TGTGCCAGCAGTTATAACCCGGGACAGTCCTACGAGCAGTACTTC. The encoded protein is CASSYNPGQSYEQYF.

V and J are TRBV4-1 and TRBJ1-3, with D unresolved. Trimming stripped 0 bases from V and 2 bases from J, with 8 bases between. The CDR3 covers 15 residues. The V gene's germline CDR1 is MGHRA and CDR2 YSYEKL. DNA for the CDR3: TGCGCCAGCAGCCAAGAGTACAGTCCTGGAAACACCATATATTTT. The encoded protein is CASSQEYSPGNTIYF.

The chain couples TRBV12-3 or TRBV12-4 to TRBJ2-1; D is perhaps TRBD2 (6 bases). The CDR3 length is 13 residues. Deletions cut 5 bases from V and 6 bases from J, with 11 bases between. The CDR3, as DNA: TGTGCCAGCAGTCCCCGACTAGGCAATGAGCAGTTCTTC. This gives the protein CASSPRLGNEQFF.

The chain links TRBV4-3 to TRBJ2-2; 16 bases fit TRBD2. Germline V gives CDR1 LGHNA, CDR2 YSLEER. V was clipped by 0 bases and J by 3 bases; unmatched bases: 4. This CDR3 is built from 19 residues. CDR3 bases: TGCGCCAGCAGCCAAGAGGGACTAGCGGGAGGGCTCGACACCGGGGAGCTGTTTTTT. This translates into CASSQEGLAGGLDTGELFF.

The chain couples TRBV19 to TRBJ1-2; no reliable D call. Between the trimmed V and J ends, which lost 6 bases and 3 bases, there was a span of 17 bases. The germline CDR1 and CDR2 sequences are LNHDA and SQIVND (reference sequence). CDR3 length: 15 amino acids. The CDR3 loop reads CASRNIGSSDYGYTF. CDR3 nucleotides: TGTGCCAGTAGAAACATTGGATCGAGCGACTATGGCTACACCTTC.

The CDR3 is CASSEAVRANYGYTF. The CDR3 DNA reads as TGTGCCAGCAGTGAAGCGGTCAGAGCAAACTATGGCTACACCTTC. V usage is TRBV6-1 and J usage is TRBJ1-2; D gene ambiguous. The CDR3 loop spans 15 amino acids. V was clipped by 0 bases and J by 2 bases, with 10 bases between them. Germline V lookup: CDR1 MNHNS, CDR2 SASEGT.

This chain connects TRBV6-2 or TRBV6-3 to TRBJ2-7; no definite D call. Per germline, CDR1 MNHEY and CDR2 SVGEGT. Deletions cut 2 bases from V and 12 bases from J, with 11 bases between. The CDR3 sequence is 11 residues long. The CDR3, as DNA: TGTGCCAGCAGTTACGACTCCGGCCTGTACTTC. Protein product: CASSYDSGLYF.